Following are 14 T cell receptor beta chains from one sample sequenced in a study of T cell changes during pregnancy in multiple sclerosis. Using immunoSEQ multiplex PCR, the repertoire was profiled, and TCRdb retains in-frame clones only, with some absent. The sample holds about 40,000 clones; roughly nine tenths are singletons and the top ten take under 10%. This specimen consisted of CD8+ T cells from peripheral blood mononuclear cells, obtained before pregnancy. Source of these receptors: a female donor with multiple sclerosis, enrolled in a pregnancy study.

V and J are TRBV5-1 and TRBJ2-1, with a weak D call TRBD1 (6 bases). The CDR3 covers 14 residues. Looked up from germline, CDR1 is SGHRS and CDR2 is YFSETQ. V was cut by 1 base and J by 9 bases, with 14 bases left in between. CDR3 amino acids: CASSLRSGVSEQFF. CDR3 sequence (DNA): TGCGCCAGCAGCTTGCGGTCAGGGGTCAGTGAGCAGTTCTTC.

V and J are TRBV28 and TRBJ2-1; the D gene is possibly TRBD2 (5 bases). Germline V lookup: CDR1 MDHEN, CDR2 SYDVKM. This CDR3 has 14 amino acids. Trimming took 3 bases from V and 7 from J, leaving 13 bases between them. The CDR3 protein is CASSFLEWENEQFF. CDR3 coding DNA: TGTGCCAGCAGTTTTTTGGAGTGGGAGAATGAGCAGTTCTTC.

This chain uses TRBV9 with TRBJ2-1; possible D gene TRBD2, 7 bases. This CDR3 spans 16 amino acids. CDR1 is SGDLS, CDR2 YYNGEE, per germline. The ends were cut back, 0 bases at V and 0 bases at J, with 10 bases in the middle. The CDR3 sequence is CASSVARGGSYNEQFF. CDR3 coding DNA: TGTGCCAGCAGCGTAGCGAGGGGGGGCTCCTACAATGAGCAGTTCTTC.

This rearrangement joins TRBV6-5 to TRBJ2-7; 9 bases line up with TRBD1. The CDR3 sequence is 14 residues long. CDR1 is MNHEY, CDR2 SVGAGI, per germline. J gave up 5 bases and V 6 bases, and 8 bases lay outside the gene matches. CDR3 DNA: TGTGCCAGCAGCTGGGGACAGGGTATCAACGAGCAGTACTTC. It codes for CASSWGQGINEQYF.

The rearrangement links TRBV13 to TRBJ1-1; possible D gene TRBD1, 5 bases. Germline loops: CDR1 PRHDT, CDR2 FYEKMQ (reference sequence). This CDR3 spans 14 amino acids. Trimming took 4 bases from V and 1 from J, leaving 10 bases between them. CDR3 protein: CASSYPTENTEAFF. CDR3 sequence (DNA): TGTGCCAGCAGCTACCCGACAGAGAACACTGAAGCTTTCTTT.

The chain combines TRBV11-2 with TRBJ2-7; 7 bases map to TRBD2. Germline V gene lookup returns CDR1 SGHAT and CDR2 FQNNGV. The CDR3 contains 12 residues. V gave up 8 bases and J gave up 3 bases; unmatched junction bases: 4. CDR3 protein: CASGSGNYEQYF. As DNA, the CDR3 is TGTGCCAGCGGGAGCGGGAACTACGAGCAGTACTTC.

The chain links TRBV28 to TRBJ2-5, with D maybe TRBD2 (5 bases). Germline loops: CDR1 MDHEN, CDR2 SYDVKM. The CDR3 is 14 residues long. V was pared by 2 bases and J by 3 bases, with 10 bases between. In nucleotides, the CDR3 is TGTGCCAGCAGTTTAACGGGAATGGAAGAGACCCAGTACTTC. Protein: CASSLTGMEETQYF.

CDR3 loop: CASSLSSGSGNEQFF. In nucleotides, the CDR3 is TGTGCCAGCAGCTTATCTAGCGGGAGCGGGAATGAGCAGTTCTTC. The V and J genes are TRBV7-6 and TRBJ2-1; 10 bases match TRBD2. The trim removed 2 bases at V and 7 bases at J, leaving 5 bases unmatched. Germline CDR1 is SGHVS and CDR2 is FNYEAQ. This CDR3 contains 15 residues.

The CDR3 DNA reads TGTGCCAGTAACGGCCCTTCGACAGTTGGGACTGAAGCTTTCTTT. Translation: CASNGPSTVGTEAFF. The rearrangement links TRBV19 to TRBJ1-1; possibly TRBD1 for D (5 bases). Trimming left V 7 bases short and J 5 bases short, with 20 bases between. CDR1 and CDR2 (germline): LNHDA, SQIVND (reference sequence). This CDR3 comprises 15 residues.

This rearrangement joins TRBV6-1 to TRBJ2-1, with 11 bases matching TRBD2. The CDR3 extends over 18 amino acids. The J segment lost 4 bases and the V segment lost 3 bases, leaving 11 bases of the junction unmatched. CDR1 MNHNS and CDR2 SASEGT come from the germline V gene. The CDR3 DNA is TGTGCCAGCAGTGACGAGACTAGCGGGACTATACTTTACAATGAGCAGTTCTTC. This translates into CASSDETSGTILYNEQFF.

The gene calls are TRBV7-6 and TRBJ2-1; D perhaps matches TRBD2 (6 bases). V was shortened by 0 bases and J by 4 bases, with 10 bases between the two germline ends. The CDR3 runs to 15 residues. Germline V gene sequence: CDR1 SGHVS, CDR2 FNYEAQ. CDR3 amino acids: CASSLAPGEYNEQFF. In DNA, the CDR3 is TGTGCCAGCAGCTTAGCGCCGGGAGAGTACAATGAGCAGTTCTTC. Complete variable domain (other parts from reference TRBV7-6 and TRBJ2-1): GAGVSQSPRYKVTKRGQDVALRCDPISGHVSLYWYRQALGQGPEFLTYFNYEAQQDKSGLPNDRFSAERPEGSISTLTIQRTEQRDSAMYRCASSLAPGEYNEQFFGPGTRLTVL.

Only one count was recorded for this clone. This chain joins TRBV10-3 and TRBJ2-1; no reliable D call. The V gene lost 0 bases and the J gene lost 8 bases, with 5 bases spanning the gap. Germline CDR1 and CDR2: ENHRY and SYGVKD. This CDR3 comprises 12 residues. For the CDR3, the DNA is TGTGCCATCAGTGAGTCTTCGTATGAGCAGTTCTTC. This translates into CAISESSYEQFF.

The chain carries TRBV6-4 and TRBJ2-7, with TRBD1 identical over 8 bases. CDR1 is MRHNA, CDR2 SNTAGT, per germline. This CDR3 comprises 15 residues. J was trimmed by 2 bases and V by 5 bases; bases with no gene match: 8. The CDR3 nucleotides read TGTGCCAGCAGTCCCGGGACAGGAGTTCCCTACGAGCAGTACTTC. It specifies CASSPGTGVPYEQYF.

The chain employs TRBV7-2 and TRBJ1-4, with no clear D. Germline V lookup: CDR1 SGHTA, CDR2 FQGNSA. There are 15 residues in the CDR3. The V end was cut by 2 bases, the J end by 4 bases, with 11 bases between. The CDR3 region has the DNA TGTGCCAGCAGCTTATACCCCCTATATAATGAAAAACTGTTTTTT. Translation: CASSLYPLYNEKLFF.